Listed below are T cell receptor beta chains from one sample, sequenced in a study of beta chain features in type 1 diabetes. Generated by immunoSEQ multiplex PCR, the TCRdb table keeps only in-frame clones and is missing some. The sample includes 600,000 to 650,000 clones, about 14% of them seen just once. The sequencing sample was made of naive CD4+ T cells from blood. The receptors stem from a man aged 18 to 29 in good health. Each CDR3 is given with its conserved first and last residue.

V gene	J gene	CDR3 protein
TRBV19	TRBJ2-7	CATRDRTTSEQYF
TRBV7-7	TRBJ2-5	CASSGSGAETQYF
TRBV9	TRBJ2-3	CASNPSGQGRYTQYF
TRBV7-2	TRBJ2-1	CASSRTTLYNEQFF
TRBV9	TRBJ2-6	CASSVGYSGANVLTF
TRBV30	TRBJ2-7	CAWISLRGREQYF
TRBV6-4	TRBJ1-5	CASPNRNQPQHF
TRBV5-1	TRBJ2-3	CASSHRDYGVTDTQYF
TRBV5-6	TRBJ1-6	CASSLGQGRRSPLHF
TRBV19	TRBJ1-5	CASSRHGQGSDNQPQHF
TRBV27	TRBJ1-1	CASSLKVNTEAFF
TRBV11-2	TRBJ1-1	CASSSEWRALEAFF
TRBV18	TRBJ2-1	CASSVSGIYNEQFF
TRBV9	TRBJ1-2	CASSVAGTGHYGYTF
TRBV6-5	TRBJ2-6	CASGNRGPGANVLTF
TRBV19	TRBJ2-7	CASTLGGGPYEQYF
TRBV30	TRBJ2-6	CAWMGGTISGANVLTF
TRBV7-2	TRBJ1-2	CASSFDRRSYTF